The sequence of this T cell receptor beta chain was determined in a study of T cell responses to AZD1222 COVID-19 vaccine. On the study more broadly: Analysis merged second doses at about 4 or about 12 weeks. Broader study findings: Mapped onto spike, vaccine-associated CD4 TCRs spanned it and were dominant at 160-218 and 743-854. An increase in Spike-specific TCR breadth and depth was observed after two AZD1222 doses.

The germline V and J ends were trimmed by 5 bases and 0 bases, with 5 bases remaining between them. The CDR3 contains 13 residues. Worth noting for this clone: Its antigen is not known.

Sequencing used immunoSEQ multiplex PCR; TCRdb keeps in-frame clones, though not all of them. The sample yields 100,000 or so clones, about 94% seen once. V and J are TRBV23-1 and TRBJ2-4; no clear D gene. TRBV23-1 falls under the ORF class, with uncertain function. The material was peripheral blood, obtained on day 0 of AZD1222 vaccination. This clonotype was obtained from an adult in good health. CDR3 protein: CASSSLAKNIQYF. The CDR3 DNA is TGCGCCAGCAGTTCTCTAGCCAAAAACATTCAGTACTTC.